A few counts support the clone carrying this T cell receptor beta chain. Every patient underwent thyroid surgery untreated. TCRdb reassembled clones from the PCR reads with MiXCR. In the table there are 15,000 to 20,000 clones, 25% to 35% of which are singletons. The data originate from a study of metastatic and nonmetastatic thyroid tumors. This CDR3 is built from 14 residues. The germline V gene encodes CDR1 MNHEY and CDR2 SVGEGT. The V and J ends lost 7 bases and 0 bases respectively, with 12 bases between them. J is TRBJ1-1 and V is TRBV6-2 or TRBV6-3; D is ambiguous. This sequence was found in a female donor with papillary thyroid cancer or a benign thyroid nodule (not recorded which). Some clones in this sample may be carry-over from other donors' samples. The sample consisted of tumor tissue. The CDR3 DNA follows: TGTGCCAGCACCCCAGACGGTATGAACACTGAAGCTTTCTTT. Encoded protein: CASTPDGMNTEAFF.